The 26 T cell receptor beta chains below all came from one sample that was sequenced in a study of response to subunit inactivated influenza vaccine. Each CDR3 protein gets one entry after TCRdb re-called the RT-PCR reads with MiXCR. Here the sample spans 700,000 to 900,000 distinct CDR3 sequences, around 21% being singletons. The source was PBMCs from blood, collected around 5 days after vaccination. Receptors were obtained from a man in his fifties who received an inactivated influenza vaccine.

The sample holds a few counts of this clonotype. The CDR3 DNA is TGCAGTGCTCAACGGGGGCGCCGGCAAGAGACCCAGTACTTC. Its protein product is CSAQRGRRQETQYF. The chain employs TRBV20-1 and TRBJ2-5; possibly TRBD1 or TRBD2 for D (6 bases each). Germline loops: CDR1 DFQATT, CDR2 SNEGSKA (reference sequence). The CDR3 extends over 14 amino acids. The V end was cut by 5 bases, the J end by 2 bases, with 15 bases between.

The rearrangement uses TRBV12-3 or TRBV12-4 and TRBJ1-2, with 7 bases matching TRBD1. The CDR3 runs 13 residues. J gave up 4 bases and V 10 bases, and 9 bases lay outside the gene matches. CDR3 nucleotides: TGTGCCATCTCCAGGGGGACAGTCTATGGCTACACCTTC. Residues: CAISRGTVYGYTF.

The chain has TRBV24-1 and TRBJ1-4, with D unresolved. Trimming pared 7 bases from V and 5 bases from J, leaving 10 bases between. This CDR3 is built from 13 residues. Germline-derived CDR1 and CDR2 are KGHDR and SFDVKD. The CDR3 loop is CATRPSLNEKLFF. CDR3 DNA sequence: TGTGCCACCAGGCCGTCCCTGAATGAAAAACTGTTTTTT.

The chain uses TRBV6-4 and TRBJ2-3; D uncertain. The CDR3 is made up of 15 amino acids. Looked up from germline, CDR1 is MRHNA and CDR2 is SNTAGT. The V gene lost 2 bases and the J gene lost 0 bases, with 9 bases spanning the gap. CDR3 loop: CASSDPLLSTDTQYF. In nucleotides, the CDR3 is TGTGCCAGCAGTGACCCGTTGCTGAGCACAGATACGCAGTATTTT.

This chain uses TRBV3-1 with TRBJ2-1; 7 positions match TRBD2. The V gene's germline CDR1 is LGHDT and CDR2 YNNKEL (reference sequence). V shed 3 bases, J shed 5 bases, and the junction held 7 bases outside the gene matches. CDR3 size: 15 residues. The CDR3 DNA reads TGTGCCAGCAGCCATCGCCTAGCGGCCAACAATGAGCAGTTCTTC. This translates into CASSHRLAANNEQFF.

This clonotype was detected only a few times. The chain recombines TRBV7-9 with TRBJ1-2; 8 nucleotides agree with TRBD1. Germline values: CDR1 SEHNR, CDR2 FQNEAQ (reference sequence). The junction had 9 bases not matched to a gene; V was cut back by 6 bases and J by 6 bases. This CDR3 has 14 amino acids. This chain's CDR3 is CASRSGGRYDGYTF. In DNA, the CDR3 is TGTGCCAGCAGGTCAGGGGGCAGGTACGATGGCTACACCTTC.

This clonotype was seen a handful of times. The J gene is TRBJ2-7, the V gene TRBV12-3 or TRBV12-4; D is perhaps TRBD1 (5 bases). The CDR3 contains 13 residues. Trimming left V 6 bases short and J 4 bases short, with 13 bases between. CDR3 protein: CASRRTTAYEQYF. CDR3 sequence (DNA): TGTGCCAGCAGACGCACGACAGCTTACGAGCAGTACTTC.

This clonotype appeared a few times. The V call is TRBV20-1, the J call TRBJ1-4, with D uncertain. CDR1 and CDR2 (germline): DFQATT, SNEGSKA (reference sequence). This CDR3 contains 16 residues. The V end was cut by 7 bases, the J end by 0 bases, with 18 bases between. CDR3 residues: CSVPSFGATTNEKLFF. CDR3 nucleotides: TGCAGTGTACCGAGCTTTGGAGCAACAACTAATGAAAAACTGTTTTTT.

The chain is built from TRBV10-3 and TRBJ2-1, with D possibly being TRBD2 (6 bases). The V gene's germline CDR1 is ENHRY and CDR2 SYGVKD. The V gene lost 4 bases and the J gene lost 6 bases, with 13 bases spanning the gap. The CDR3 is 14 residues long. This chain's CDR3 is CAISGRLGLNEQFF. For the CDR3, the DNA is TGTGCCATCAGTGGACGACTAGGCCTCAATGAGCAGTTCTTC.

This clonotype has more than one count but fewer than ten. The chain links TRBV18 to TRBJ2-5; D assignment may be TRBD1 or TRBD2 (6 bases each). From germline, CDR1 is KGHSH and CDR2 LQKENI. V was clipped by 1 base and J by 2 bases, with 17 bases between them. The CDR3 consists of 17 residues. In DNA form, the CDR3 reads TGTGCCAGCTCACCACTCGTATGGAGGGGACAACAAGAGACCCAGTACTTC. Protein product: CASSPLVWRGQQETQYF.

The J gene is TRBJ1-1, the V gene TRBV18, with D maybe TRBD1 (6 bases). The germline gives CDR1 KGHSH, CDR2 LQKENI. The CDR3 length is 13 residues. Trimming pared 7 bases from V and 1 base from J, leaving 10 bases between. CDR3 in amino acids: CASLGQRNTEAFF. The CDR3 nucleotides are TGTGCCAGCTTAGGACAGAGGAACACTGAAGCTTTCTTT.

This clonotype was seen a handful of times. CDR3: CASSIRTGDSYEQYF. In nucleotides, the CDR3 is TGTGCCAGCAGTATCCGGACAGGGGACTCCTACGAGCAGTACTTC. The chain combines TRBV6-1 with TRBJ2-7; 9 nucleotides match TRBD1. Germline V gene data show CDR1 as MNHNS and CDR2 as SASEGT. Trimming removed 5 bases from V and 0 bases from J; junction bases left unmatched: 5. CDR3 length: 15 residues.

The rearrangement uses TRBV2 and TRBJ1-2; the D is unclear. CDR1 is SNHLY, CDR2 FYNNEI, per germline. CDR3 size: 13 residues. Trimming shortened V by 6 bases and J by 4 bases, and 12 bases separated the two germline ends. The CDR3 sequence: CASRKEQSYGYTF. CDR3 nucleotides: TGTGCCAGCAGAAAGGAACAGTCCTATGGCTACACCTTC.

This clonotype was seen a few times. The chain has TRBV28 and TRBJ2-2; D might be TRBD1 (5 bases). Germline V CDR1 and CDR2: MDHEN, SYDVKM. V dropped 4 bases and J dropped 7 bases, with 10 bases sitting between them. This CDR3 comprises 13 residues. The CDR3, as DNA: TGTGCCAGCAGTTCAGGGTTCGACGGGGAGCTGTTTTTT. Translating gives CASSSGFDGELFF. Drawing the rest from reference TRBV28 and TRBJ2-2, the complete variable domain is DVKVTQSSRYLVKRTGEKVFLECVQDMDHENMFWYRQDPGLGLRLIYFSYDVKMKEKGDIPEGYSVSREKKERFSLILESASTNQTSMYLCASSSGFDGELFFGEGSRLTVL.

In nucleotides, the CDR3 is TGTGCCACCAGTGCGACCTCCGGGACACCAAGAGGTACAGATACGCAGTATTTT. Encoded protein: CATSATSGTPRGTDTQYF. V usage is TRBV24-1 and J usage is TRBJ2-3, with D tentatively TRBD1 (6 bases). Germline V gene lookup returns CDR1 KGHDR and CDR2 SFDVKD. The V gene lost 5 bases and the J gene lost 3 bases, with 23 bases spanning the gap. The CDR3 runs 18 residues.

This clonotype came up many times. V is TRBV20-1 and J is TRBJ2-2; TRBD2 matches 16 bases. The CDR3 is 17 amino acids. With V trimmed by 3 bases and J by 5 bases, 6 bases remained unmatched. CDR1 and CDR2 (germline): DFQATT, SNEGSKA (reference sequence). CDR3 in DNA: TGCAGTGCTAGTGGGACTAGCGGGGGGGCCCGAACCGGGGAGCTGTTTTTT. This sequence encodes CSASGTSGGARTGELFF.

The rearrangement uses TRBV20-1 and TRBJ2-3, with a possible D match to TRBD1 (6 bases). CDR1 is DFQATT, CDR2 SNEGSKA, per germline (reference sequence). V shed 6 bases and J shed 2 bases, with 9 bases lying between them. The length of the CDR3 is 12 residues. CDR3 amino acids: CSARDITDTQYF. The CDR3 DNA is TGCAGTGCCAGGGACATCACAGATACGCAGTATTTT.

This clonotype was seen a handful of times. The V gene is TRBV4-2, the J gene TRBJ1-4, with D hard to call. Per the germline V gene, CDR1 is LGHNA and CDR2 is YNFKEQ. The CDR3 has 11 amino acids. V lost 3 bases and J 8 bases, leaving 4 bases between the germline ends. The CDR3 nucleotides read TGTGCCAGCAGCCAGAGGGAAAAACTGTTTTTT. This gives the protein CASSQREKLFF.

The chain is built from TRBV10-3 and TRBJ2-1, with D perhaps TRBD2 (7 bases). Looked up from germline, CDR1 is ENHRY and CDR2 is SYGVKD. V was clipped by 8 bases and J by 4 bases, with 24 bases between them. The length of the CDR3 is 17 residues. The DNA for the CDR3 is TGTGCCATCGGGGAACTTATGGCGGGGGCCCCTTACAATGAGCAGTTCTTC. Translating it yields CAIGELMAGAPYNEQFF.

This clonotype showed up just a few times. The chain joins TRBV9 to TRBJ2-5; D perhaps matches TRBD1 (5 bases). The germline V and J ends were trimmed by 0 bases and 7 bases, with 13 bases remaining between them. The germline V gene has CDR1 SGDLS and CDR2 YYNGEE. The CDR3 is made up of 14 amino acids. CDR3 protein: CASSVGVGQGTQYF. The CDR3 DNA sequence: TGTGCCAGCAGCGTAGGGGTGGGCCAGGGGACCCAGTACTTC.

In its sample, this clonotype was seen a few times. The J gene is TRBJ1-5, the V gene TRBV5-5; TRBD1 might be the D (6 bases). Germline lookup yields CDR1 SGHKS and CDR2 YYEKEE (reference sequence). Trimming removed 4 bases from V and 7 bases from J, with 18 bases in between. The CDR3 sequence is 15 residues long. The chain's CDR3 is CASSRAGGGSQPQHF. In nucleotides, the CDR3 is TGTGCCAGCAGCCGTGCTGGGGGGGGCAGCCAGCCCCAGCATTTT.

This clonotype was observed a handful of times. This chain links TRBV10-3 with TRBJ2-7; TRBD1 matches 7 bases. J gave up 1 base and V 3 bases, and 12 bases lay outside the gene matches. The CDR3 length is 17 residues. CDR1 is ENHRY, CDR2 SYGVKD, per germline. The DNA of the CDR3 is TGTGCCATCAGTGATCCTGCTAGGGGGCTTAGGTCCTACGAGCAGTACTTC. This codes for CAISDPARGLRSYEQYF.

This chain joins TRBV10-3 and TRBJ2-3; 13 bases map to TRBD2. CDR3 length: 15 residues. Germline CDR1 is ENHRY and CDR2 is SYGVKD. V was pared by 6 bases and J by 2 bases, with 2 bases of the junction left unmatched. CDR3 in amino acids: CAIRTSGGLTDTQYF. The CDR3 DNA follows: TGTGCCATCAGGACTAGCGGGGGGCTCACAGATACGCAGTATTTT.

The genes are TRBV6-6 and TRBJ2-1, with 8 bases that match TRBD2. Germline CDR1 is MNHNY and CDR2 is SVGAGI (reference sequence). Losses at the gene ends were 5 bases for V and 8 bases for J; bases not matched to a gene: 2. This CDR3 has 12 amino acids. The CDR3 region is CASSPTSDEQFF. The CDR3 DNA reads TGTGCCAGCAGTCCGACTAGCGATGAGCAGTTCTTC.

This chain joins TRBV28 and TRBJ2-5; tentatively, D is TRBD1 (5 bases). The V end lost 7 bases, the J end lost 4 bases, and 16 bases lay between the germline ends. The CDR3 runs to 14 residues. In germline, CDR1 is MDHEN, CDR2 SYDVKM. The DNA of the CDR3 is TGTGCCAGCACCCCCCCAGGGATTGGAGAGACCCAGTACTTC. This codes for CASTPPGIGETQYF.

In its sample, this clonotype was seen many times. Sequence at one end of the junction differs from germline and may be a read error. The chain combines TRBV5-1 with TRBJ1-6, with D uncertain. Germline V gene sequence: CDR1 SGHRS, CDR2 YFSETQ. The CDR3 sequence is 14 residues long. For the CDR3, the DNA is TGTGCCAGCAGTTTAGGGCAGAATAATTCACCCCTCCACTTT. Its protein is CASSLGQNNSPLHF.